This T cell receptor (beta chain) emerged from a study of T cell repertoires in cytomegalovirus infection. In the study overall: Carrying CMV and the relevant HLA type showed in public TCR beta signatures.

This clonotype was seen repeatedly, ten times or more. Its antigen is unknown. CDR1 is SGHTA and CDR2 is FQGNSA in the germline V gene. Trimming pared 6 bases from V and 4 bases from J, leaving 13 bases between. The CDR3 extends over 14 amino acids. Study-level results: Dominant in the ex vivo response were TCR beta clonotypes restricted by HLA-C and specific for CMV.

TCRdb itself ran the reads through MiXCR, one entry per CDR3 protein. The sample includes about 490,000 distinct CDR3 sequences, around 11% seen only once; the top ten take roughly 10%. Sequences were obtained from PBMCs. This sequence originates from a human donor in good health (CMV status not recorded). Some clones in this sample may be carry-over from other donors' samples. The V call is TRBV7-2, the J call TRBJ2-1; weak D call: TRBD2 (6 bases). The CDR3 spells CASRLAFGYNEQFF. The CDR3 coding sequence is TGTGCCAGCAGGCTAGCGTTTGGATACAATGAGCAGTTCTTC.